This T cell receptor (beta chain) emerged from a study of blood T cell repertoires in COVID-19. Study summary: Samples taken during acute and convalescent COVID-19 were collected in the United States, Italy and Spain.

Between the trimmed V and J ends, which lost 1 base and 3 bases, there was a span of 12 bases. The CDR3 totals 15 residues. Germline assignment: CDR1 SGHVS and CDR2 FQNEAQ. In the original processing: Researchers report that nucleated cell counts were estimated from reference gene primer amplification. Data came from immunoSEQ multiplex PCR; TCRdb stores just in-frame clones and leaves some out. V and J calls and clone size follow that table, whereas D and trimming were derived from the DNA. The sample contains tens of thousands of clones, less than 95% of which appear only once. This clone was observed a handful of times.

V usage is TRBV7-8 and J usage is TRBJ1-1, with no clear D. The sequence came from a man aged 50 or older with COVID-19, enrolled during active disease. The specimen sequenced was peripheral blood. CDR3 residues: CASSLENTGDTEAFF. CDR3 sequence (DNA): TGTGCCAGCAGCTTAGAGAACACCGGGGACACTGAAGCTTTCTTT. The whole variable domain, filled in from reference TRBV7-8 and TRBJ1-1, reads GAGVSQSPRYKVAKRGQDVALRCDPISGHVSLFWYQQALGQGPEFLTYFQNEAQLDKSGLPSDRFFAERPEGSVSTLKIQRTQQEDSAVYLCASSLENTGDTEAFFGQGTRLTVV.